These 18 T cell receptor beta chains originate from one sample sequenced in a study of control samples from healthy donors and cancer patients. Only in-frame clones appear in the TCRdb table, and some are missing; sequencing was by immunoSEQ multiplex PCR. This sample has 45,000 to 60,000 clones, with roughly 94% found just once. Sample: blood. All receptors come from a man between 25 and 39 years old in good health.

The rearrangement joins TRBV27 to TRBJ2-5; TRBD2 matches 8 bases. V was clipped by 10 bases and J by 2 bases; unmatched bases: 6. CDR1 is MNHEY, CDR2 SMNVEV, per germline (reference sequence). The CDR3 spans 13 residues. The CDR3 protein is CATSRGGQETQYF. The CDR3 DNA is TGTGCCACTTCCCGGGGGGGACAAGAGACCCAGTACTTC.

The V and J genes are TRBV5-1 and TRBJ2-1; TRBD1 agrees at 10 bases. The length of the CDR3 is 15 residues. Germline V lookup: CDR1 SGHRS, CDR2 YFSETQ. Losses at the gene ends were 4 bases for V and 7 bases for J; bases not matched to a gene: 8. The CDR3 here is CASSPRDRGRNEQFF. Written as DNA, the CDR3 is TGCGCCAGCAGCCCCCGGGACAGGGGAAGGAATGAGCAGTTCTTC.

The chain links TRBV27 to TRBJ2-1; 13 nucleotides align to TRBD2. V dropped 1 base and J dropped 2; count of bases not matched to a gene: 5. The CDR3 extends over 18 amino acids. The germline CDR1 and CDR2 sequences are MNHEY and SMNVEV (reference sequence). The chain's CDR3 is CASSLWGLAGSAYNEQFF. CDR3 sequence (DNA): TGTGCCAGCAGTTTATGGGGACTAGCGGGAAGCGCCTACAATGAGCAGTTCTTC.

The J gene is TRBJ1-5, the V gene TRBV6-2 or TRBV6-3, with unresolved D. There are 18 residues in the CDR3. Germline V CDR1 and CDR2: MNHEY, SVGEGT. Trimming pared 2 bases from V and 1 base from J, leaving 18 bases between. The CDR3 sequence: CASSYDGRTVESNQPQHF. CDR3 DNA sequence: TGTGCCAGCAGTTACGACGGGCGGACCGTTGAAAGCAATCAGCCCCAGCATTTT.

This chain joins TRBV18 and TRBJ2-7; a possible D gene is TRBD2 (6 bases). Germline V gives CDR1 KGHSH, CDR2 LQKENI. The length of the CDR3 is 14 residues. The ends were cut back, 6 bases at V and 6 bases at J, with 18 bases in the middle. In nucleotides, the CDR3 is TGTGCCAGCTCTTCTAACCCCGGGGGAGGCGAGCAGTACTTC. Encoded protein: CASSSNPGGGEQYF.

CDR3 loop: CATSRGLGGSSSYNEQFF. The CDR3 bases are TGTGCCACCAGCAGAGGATTGGGCGGGAGCAGCTCCTACAATGAGCAGTTCTTC. The rearrangement links TRBV15 to TRBJ2-1; 7 nucleotides agree with TRBD2. V lost 1 base, J lost 0 bases, and 9 bases stayed unmatched. This CDR3 has 18 amino acids. Germline assignment: CDR1 LNHNV and CDR2 YYDKDF (reference sequence).

This chain links TRBV6-9 with TRBJ2-7; TRBD1 matches 7 bases. The CDR3 length is 13 residues. Germline V CDR1 and CDR2: MNHGY, SVAAGI. Trimming at V came to 8 bases and at J to 6 bases, leaving 10 bases not matched to a gene. The CDR3 DNA is TGTGCCAGCGGCCGGGACAGTGTACGCGAGCAGTACTTC. Its protein is CASGRDSVREQYF.

The chain uses TRBV6-5 and TRBJ2-7; 7 bases are a match to TRBD2. The CDR3 spans 16 residues. From germline, CDR1 is MNHEY and CDR2 SVGAGI. The ends lost 0 bases at V and 1 base at J; junction bases unmatched: 6. CDR3 region: CASSYSAGRRSYEQYF. CDR3 sequence (DNA): TGTGCCAGCAGTTACTCGGCCGGGAGGAGATCCTACGAGCAGTACTTC.

This chain connects TRBV7-2 to TRBJ2-2, with D perhaps TRBD2 (7 bases). Germline CDR1 SGHTA, CDR2 FQGNSA. V shed 7 bases and J shed 4 bases, with 16 bases lying between them. The CDR3 loop spans 15 amino acids. The CDR3 region has the DNA TGTGCCAGCACCCCGAGGGGGGGGTCCACCGGGGAGCTGTTTTTT. Translation: CASTPRGGSTGELFF.

V gene TRBV19 combines with J gene TRBJ1-2, with TRBD1 as a possible D gene (5 bases). The CDR3 contains 17 residues. V dropped 6 bases and J dropped 0 bases, with 20 bases sitting between them. The germline CDR1 and CDR2 sequences are LNHDA and SQIVND (reference sequence). CDR3 sequence (DNA): TGTGCCAGTAGCCCGGGACGGTCATATTTTTCTAACTATGGCTACACCTTC. This gives the protein CASSPGRSYFSNYGYTF.

The chain has TRBV28 and TRBJ2-6; TRBD1 aligns across 9 bases. There are 19 residues in the CDR3. Germline CDR1 and CDR2: MDHEN and SYDVKM. J lost 5 bases, V lost 5 bases, and 16 bases had no gene match. CDR3 residues: CASSSRDRETPGRANVLTF. CDR3 coding DNA: TGTGCCAGCAGTAGCCGGGACAGGGAAACTCCCGGGAGGGCCAACGTCCTGACTTTC.

The chain employs TRBV4-2 and TRBJ1-6, with D uncertain. Germline CDR1 is LGHNA and CDR2 is YNFKEQ. The CDR3 has 15 amino acids. V was trimmed by 3 bases and J by 6 bases, leaving 12 bases between them. In nucleotides, the CDR3 is TGTGCCAGCAGCCAGGATACAAGGACTAATTCACCCCTCCACTTT. This encodes CASSQDTRTNSPLHF.

As regards this clone: The sample contains more than one DNA sequence encoding this CDR3. V usage is TRBV5-1 and J usage is TRBJ2-5; the D gene is possibly TRBD1 (5 bases). The CDR3 contains 14 residues. Germline values: CDR1 SGHRS, CDR2 YFSETQ. V gave up 4 bases and J gave up 5 bases, with 15 bases separating them. CDR3 loop: CASSPYRGRETQYF. The CDR3 DNA reads as TGCGCCAGCAGCCCATATAGGGGCCGGGAGACCCAGTACTTC.

V is TRBV19 and J is TRBJ1-2, with TRBD1 identical over 7 bases. V was pared by 5 bases and J by 2 bases, with 8 bases of the junction left unmatched. Germline V gene lookup returns CDR1 LNHDA and CDR2 SQIVND (reference sequence). The CDR3 consists of 15 residues. This CDR3 reads CASSAGDSVNYGYTF. DNA of the CDR3: TGTGCCAGTAGTGCTGGGGACAGTGTGAACTATGGCTACACCTTC.

Comment on this clone: This sample also contains other DNA sequences that code for the same CDR3. This sequence joins TRBV19 and TRBJ1-5, with a possible D match to TRBD1 (6 bases). This CDR3 is 15 amino acids long. Between the trimmed V and J ends, which lost 4 bases and 7 bases, there was a span of 17 bases. CDR1 is LNHDA and CDR2 is SQIVND in the germline V gene (reference sequence). The CDR3 is CASSTSGGGGQPQHF. CDR3 bases: TGTGCCAGTAGTACCTCGGGGGGGGGCGGGCAGCCCCAGCATTTT.

The rearrangement uses TRBV5-1 and TRBJ1-4; tentative D call: TRBD1 (5 bases). This CDR3 is 19 amino acids long. Germline V gene lookup returns CDR1 SGHRS and CDR2 YFSETQ. The ends were cut back, 0 bases at V and 0 bases at J, with 18 bases in the middle. This CDR3 is CASSLDSRVGVATNEKLFF. The CDR3 region has the DNA TGCGCCAGCAGCTTGGATTCCAGGGTTGGGGTGGCAACTAATGAAAAACTGTTTTTT.

The rearrangement links TRBV10-2 to TRBJ1-2; D remains unclear. This CDR3 region has 11 residues. CDR1 and CDR2 (germline): WSHSY, SAAADI. V lost 8 bases and J 7 bases, leaving 11 bases between the germline ends. As DNA, the CDR3 is TGCGCCAGCGGGGATGGACGTGGCTACACCTTC. This encodes CASGDGRGYTF.

The gene calls are TRBV6-5 and TRBJ1-2; 7 positions agree with TRBD1. This CDR3 has 13 amino acids. Unmatched junction bases numbered 10, after V lost 10 bases and J lost 5 bases. CDR1 MNHEY and CDR2 SVGAGI come from the germline V gene. The CDR3 region has the DNA TGTGCCACCCTACAGGGGATAGGTTATGGCTACACCTTC. Translated: CATLQGIGYGYTF.